The 2 T cell receptor beta chains presented below share a single source sample, sequenced in a study of T cell changes during pregnancy in multiple sclerosis. The repertoire was sequenced with immunoSEQ multiplex PCR; TCRdb's copy has only in-frame clones and lacks some. Among 40,000 to 50,000 clones, roughly 84% were seen once, and the ten largest hold about 0.64%. Sequencing was performed on CD4+ T cells from peripheral blood mononuclear cells, taken before pregnancy. The receptor source for this set is a female donor with multiple sclerosis, enrolled in a pregnancy study.

The chain couples TRBV10-3 to TRBJ1-2; TRBD1 is a possible D gene (6 bases). Deletions cut 4 bases from V and 0 bases from J, with 9 bases between. The CDR3 covers 14 residues. Per the germline V gene, CDR1 is ENHRY and CDR2 is SYGVKD. The CDR3 spells CAISADSTNYGYTF. In DNA form, the CDR3 reads TGTGCCATCAGTGCGGACAGTACTAACTATGGCTACACCTTC.

This clone was found once. The chain has TRBV2 and TRBJ2-1, with 9 bases aligning to TRBD2. J gave up 4 bases and V 5 bases, and 12 bases lay outside the gene matches. There are 17 residues in the CDR3. CDR1 SNHLY and CDR2 FYNNEI come from the germline V gene. The CDR3 DNA sequence: TGTGCCAGCAGTTTAGCGGGAGCGACCGCCCCTTACAATGAGCAGTTCTTC. Residues: CASSLAGATAPYNEQFF.